Presented here are 30 T cell receptor beta chains from one specimen sequenced in a study of blood T cell repertoires in COVID-19. Using immunoSEQ multiplex PCR, the repertoire was profiled, and TCRdb retains in-frame clones only, with some absent. The sample contains around 170,000 clones, 90% of which appear only once. Specimen: peripheral blood. The receptors originated from a man over 45 with acute or convalescent COVID-19.

V gene TRBV11-2 combines with J gene TRBJ2-1; TRBD2 aligns across 8 bases. The length of the CDR3 is 16 residues. The junction had 8 bases not matched to a gene; V was cut back by 4 bases and J by 3 bases. Germline CDR1 and CDR2: SGHAT and FQNNGV. CDR3 amino acids: CASSSTLAGYYNEQFF. The CDR3 bases are TGTGCCAGCAGCTCCACCTTAGCGGGGTACTACAATGAGCAGTTCTTC.

This sequence joins TRBV4-1 and TRBJ2-7, with D maybe TRBD1 (6 bases). CDR3 length equals 13 residues. CDR1 is MGHRA and CDR2 is YSYEKL in the germline V gene. Trimming took off 2 bases at V and 5 bases at J, with 10 bases between the two ends. As DNA, the CDR3 is TGCGCCAGCAGCCAACAGGGGTTGAACGAGCAGTACTTC. Translated: CASSQQGLNEQYF.

The chain recombines TRBV4-2 with TRBJ1-1; the D gene is possibly TRBD1 (5 bases). Germline-derived CDR1 and CDR2 are LGHNA and YNFKEQ. The V end was cut by 0 bases, the J end by 1 base, with 6 bases between. CDR3 length: 14 amino acids. This CDR3 is CASSQDGGNTEAFF. In nucleotides, the CDR3 is TGTGCCAGCAGCCAAGACGGGGGGAACACTGAAGCTTTCTTT.

The chain uses TRBV2 and TRBJ2-2; no clear D gene. Trimming left V 2 bases short and J 2 bases short, with 3 bases between. Germline-derived CDR1 and CDR2 are SNHLY and FYNNEI. The CDR3 spans 13 residues. CDR3: CASSEQNTGELFF. As DNA, the CDR3 is TGTGCCAGCAGTGAACAAAACACCGGGGAGCTGTTTTTT.

The chain uses TRBV5-1 and TRBJ2-5; no reliable D call. Germline values: CDR1 SGHRS, CDR2 YFSETQ. The CDR3 has 13 amino acids. With 0 bases removed from V and 4 bases from J, the gap between germline ends came to 7 bases. CDR3 region: CASSLAELETQYF. In DNA form, the CDR3 reads TGCGCCAGCAGCTTGGCGGAGTTAGAGACCCAGTACTTC.

This chain connects TRBV5-1 to TRBJ2-2; possibly TRBD2 for D (6 bases). V lost 2 bases, J lost 5 bases, and 10 bases lay in between. This CDR3 contains 14 residues. From germline, CDR1 is SGHRS and CDR2 YFSETQ. The CDR3 protein is CASSFGTDTGELFF. The CDR3, as DNA: TGCGCCAGCAGCTTCGGGACTGATACCGGGGAGCTGTTTTTT.

The chain carries TRBV4-3 and TRBJ2-3; TRBD2 aligns across 9 bases. CDR3 length: 15 amino acids. The J segment lost 4 bases and the V segment lost 1 base, leaving 3 bases of the junction unmatched. Germline assignment: CDR1 LGHNA and CDR2 YSLEER. The CDR3 sequence is CASSQVGLAPDTQYF. CDR3 coding DNA: TGCGCCAGCAGCCAAGTGGGACTAGCACCAGATACGCAGTATTTT.

V and J are TRBV14 and TRBJ1-1, with TRBD1 matching 8 bases. Germline V lookup: CDR1 SGHDN, CDR2 FVKESK. The CDR3 sequence is 14 residues long. J lost 5 bases, V lost 1 base, and 3 bases had no gene match. CDR3 in DNA: TGTGCCAGCAGCCAAGCGGACAGGGTGACTGAAGCTTTCTTT. Translated, it gives CASSQADRVTEAFF.

The V call is TRBV4-1, the J call TRBJ1-1; D gene uncertain. The CDR3 has 13 residues. Germline V lookup: CDR1 MGHRA, CDR2 YSYEKL. V was clipped by 1 base and J by 12 bases, with 15 bases between them. CDR3 sequence reads: CASSQVQVAPSFF. The CDR3 nucleotides are TGCGCCAGCAGCCAAGTCCAGGTGGCCCCATCTTTCTTT.

V usage is TRBV9 and J usage is TRBJ1-1; the D is unclear. Germline CDR1 is SGDLS and CDR2 is YYNGEE. CDR3 length: 13 residues. V lost 0 bases and J lost 0, with 3 bases in between. This CDR3 is CASSVAVNTEAFF. The CDR3 nucleotides are TGTGCCAGCAGCGTAGCTGTGAACACTGAAGCTTTCTTT.

This CDR3 reads CASSQAGVTEAFF. DNA of the CDR3: TGTGCCAGCAGTCAAGCAGGGGTTACTGAAGCTTTCTTT. The chain uses TRBV27 and TRBJ1-1; D perhaps matches TRBD1 (6 bases). This CDR3 comprises 13 residues. V gave up 5 bases and J gave up 5 bases, with 12 bases separating them. Per germline, CDR1 MNHEY and CDR2 SMNVEV (reference sequence).

The gene calls are TRBV28 and TRBJ2-4; 8 nucleotides align to TRBD1. Germline CDR1 and CDR2: MDHEN and SYDVKM. The J segment lost 3 bases and the V segment lost 5 bases, leaving 6 bases of the junction unmatched. The CDR3 has 15 residues. CDR3 protein: CASSAEQGVKNIQYF. CDR3 nucleotides: TGTGCCAGCAGTGCCGAACAGGGGGTCAAAAACATTCAGTACTTC.

The chain has TRBV5-5 and TRBJ2-2; possible D gene TRBD1, 5 bases. Germline CDR1 and CDR2: SGHKS and YYEKEE (reference sequence). The CDR3 contains 16 residues. V gave up 0 bases and J gave up 2 bases, with 11 bases separating them. In DNA form, the CDR3 reads TGTGCCAGCAGCTTGGATCCAGGGCGTAACACCGGGGAGCTGTTTTTT. It is translated as CASSLDPGRNTGELFF.

The rearrangement links TRBV3-1 (or the pseudogene TRBV3-2) to TRBJ1-6; 9 bases map to TRBD1. The CDR3 is 16 amino acids. Germline CDR1 and CDR2: LGHDT and YNNKEL (reference sequence). J was trimmed by 10 bases and V by 3 bases; bases with no gene match: 10. CDR3 region: CASSQSGQGSGSPLHF. In nucleotides, the CDR3 is TGTGCCAGCAGCCAGTCCGGACAGGGGAGCGGGTCACCCCTCCACTTT.

The genes are TRBV28 and TRBJ2-1, with 9 bases aligning to TRBD1. From germline, CDR1 is MDHEN and CDR2 SYDVKM. The CDR3 totals 16 residues. The V gene end was trimmed by 5 bases and the J gene end by 4 bases; junction bases not matched to a gene: 9. CDR3 coding DNA: TGTGCCAGCAGTCCCGGGACAGGGAAGGGATACAATGAGCAGTTCTTC. It specifies CASSPGTGKGYNEQFF. Together with reference TRBV28 and TRBJ2-1, the CDR3 gives the full variable domain: DVKVTQSSRYLVKRTGEKVFLECVQDMDHENMFWYRQDPGLGLRLIYFSYDVKMKEKGDIPEGYSVSREKKERFSLILESASTNQTSMYLCASSPGTGKGYNEQFFGPGTRLTVL.

The J gene is TRBJ2-7, the V gene TRBV6-5, with D unresolved. V lost 7 bases and J 2 bases, leaving 12 bases between the germline ends. Germline V gene sequence: CDR1 MNHEY, CDR2 SVGAGI. The CDR3 is 13 amino acids. CDR3 sequence reads: CASKYGQTYEQYF. In DNA, the CDR3 is TGTGCCAGCAAGTATGGGCAGACCTACGAGCAGTACTTC.

V and J are TRBV5-1 and TRBJ2-1; TRBD1 matches 9 bases. This CDR3 is built from 13 residues. V was pared by 6 bases and J by 13 bases, with 11 bases of the junction left unmatched. Germline CDR1 is SGHRS and CDR2 is YFSETQ. The DNA of the CDR3 is TGCGCCAGCACAATGGGGACAGGGAATTCTCAGTTCTTC. Translation gives CASTMGTGNSQFF. The entire variable domain, with the rest obtained from reference TRBV5-1 and TRBJ2-1, is as follows: KAGVTQTPRYLIKTRGQQVTLSCSPISGHRSVSWYQQTPGQGLQFLFEYFSETQRNKGNFPGRFSGRQFSNSRSEMNVSTLELGDSALYLCASTMGTGNSQFFGPGTRLTVL.

The V gene is TRBV19, the J gene TRBJ2-5; 10 bases agree with TRBD1. This CDR3 is 14 amino acids long. V shed 5 bases and J 4 bases; nucleotides not matched to a gene: 4. From germline, CDR1 is LNHDA and CDR2 SQIVND (reference sequence). CDR3 region: CASSARQGAETQYF. In nucleotides, the CDR3 is TGTGCCAGTAGTGCCAGACAGGGGGCAGAGACCCAGTACTTC.

This chain joins TRBV3-1 (or the pseudogene TRBV3-2) and TRBJ1-2; maybe TRBD1 (5 bases). This CDR3 contains 16 residues. CDR1 is LGHDT and CDR2 is YNNKEL in the germline V gene (reference sequence). V was cut by 0 bases and J by 5 bases, with 16 bases left in between. CDR3 DNA sequence: TGTGCCAGCAGCCAAGAAGGGATAGGGGCTGGATATGGCTACACCTTC. It codes for CASSQEGIGAGYGYTF.

This clone was seen a single time. The chain is built from TRBV19 and TRBJ1-5, with 10 bases identical to TRBD1. V dropped 3 bases and J dropped 6; count of bases not matched to a gene: 8. CDR1 LNHDA and CDR2 SQIVND come from the germline V gene (reference sequence). There are 16 residues in the CDR3. CDR3 sequence (DNA): TGTGCCAGTAGTATGGCCGACAGGGGGCGCGGTCAGCCCCAGCATTTT. This translates into CASSMADRGRGQPQHF.

The chain couples TRBV7-9 to TRBJ1-3; no firm D call. The CDR3 has 15 amino acids. Germline V gene sequence: CDR1 SEHNR, CDR2 FQNEAQ (reference sequence). The V end was cut by 3 bases, the J end by 2 bases, with 11 bases between. The CDR3 DNA is TGTGCCAGCAGCTTGTCTCCTCTACCTGGAAACACCATATATTTT. This encodes CASSLSPLPGNTIYF.

V usage is TRBV27 and J usage is TRBJ2-7; TRBD1 aligns across 9 bases. J lost 5 bases, V lost 6 bases, and 5 bases had no gene match. CDR3 length: 13 residues. CDR1 and CDR2 (germline): MNHEY, SMNVEV (reference sequence). DNA for the CDR3: TGTGCCAGCAGGAGGACAGGGGCCCACGAGCAGTACTTC. As protein: CASRRTGAHEQYF.

This clone was seen a single time. V gene TRBV27 combines with J gene TRBJ2-2; no definite D call. V was clipped by 6 bases and J by 1 base, with 9 bases between them. Germline-derived CDR1 and CDR2 are MNHEY and SMNVEV (reference sequence). This CDR3 is 14 amino acids long. The CDR3 spells CASRSIVNTGELFF. CDR3 bases: TGTGCCAGCAGATCCATAGTGAACACCGGGGAGCTGTTTTTT.

This chain joins TRBV7-9 and TRBJ2-1; possibly TRBD1 for D (7 bases). The CDR3 is 15 amino acids. Trimming removed 4 bases from V and 1 base from J, with 11 bases in between. Germline V gives CDR1 SEHNR, CDR2 FQNEAQ (reference sequence). CDR3 coding DNA: TGTGCCAGCAGCTACCAGGGGGGATCCTACAATGAGCAGTTCTTC. Protein product: CASSYQGGSYNEQFF.

The chain links TRBV15 to TRBJ1-3; tentative D call: TRBD1 (5 bases). The CDR3 extends over 17 amino acids. Germline CDR1 is LNHNV and CDR2 is YYDKDF (reference sequence). The V gene lost 2 bases and the J gene lost 0 bases, with 14 bases spanning the gap. The CDR3 DNA follows: TGTGCCACCAGCAGACCTCCCAGGGACTTCTCTGGAAACACCATATATTTT. Translation gives CATSRPPRDFSGNTIYF. The full variable domain, rest sourced from reference TRBV15 and TRBJ1-3, is DAMVIQNPRYQVTQFGKPVTLSCSQTLNHNVMYWYQQKSSQAPKLLFHYYDKDFNNEADTPDNFQSRRPNTSFCFLDIRSPGLGDTAMYLCATSRPPRDFSGNTIYFGEGSWLTVV.

The chain uses TRBV19 and TRBJ1-5; D not certain. This CDR3 spans 16 amino acids. Trimming took off 4 bases at V and 1 base at J, with 14 bases between the two ends. Germline-derived CDR1 and CDR2 are LNHDA and SQIVND (reference sequence). This chain's CDR3 is CASSTSPGSSNQPQHF. The CDR3 region has the DNA TGTGCCAGTAGTACCTCGCCGGGATCGAGCAATCAGCCCCAGCATTTT.

The V call is TRBV2, the J call TRBJ1-4; D is ambiguous. Germline lookup yields CDR1 SNHLY and CDR2 FYNNEI. The V gene lost 6 bases and the J gene lost 8 bases, with 19 bases spanning the gap. The CDR3 covers 15 residues. The chain's CDR3 is CASSKSAAGGEKLFF. The CDR3 nucleotides read TGTGCCAGCAGCAAATCGGCCGCAGGAGGGGAAAAACTGTTTTTT.

J is TRBJ1-1 and V is TRBV9; a possible D gene is TRBD1 (6 bases). Trimming removed 3 bases at V and 4 bases at J, with 16 bases between. The CDR3 runs to 15 residues. Germline V gene lookup returns CDR1 SGDLS and CDR2 YYNGEE. The CDR3 DNA follows: TGTGCCAGCAGCGGCCAGTGGGGAGGGGGCACTGAAGCTTTCTTT. It is translated as CASSGQWGGGTEAFF.

This clone turned up a few times. The sample contains more than one DNA sequence encoding this CDR3. This chain links TRBV5-1 with TRBJ2-1; 10 positions agree with TRBD1. V was clipped by 4 bases and J by 6 bases; unmatched bases: 4. Germline V gene sequence: CDR1 SGHRS, CDR2 YFSETQ. The CDR3 extends over 14 amino acids. The CDR3 region has the DNA TGCGCCAGCAGCCTGGGACAGGGGTTCAATGAGCAGTTCTTC. As protein: CASSLGQGFNEQFF.

The rearrangement links TRBV4-1 to TRBJ2-7, with no clear D. The V gene's germline CDR1 is MGHRA and CDR2 YSYEKL. Trimming left V 1 base short and J 2 bases short, with 9 bases between. The CDR3 spans 14 residues. This CDR3 reads CASSQAGWAYEQYF. Written as DNA, the CDR3 is TGCGCCAGCAGCCAAGCAGGATGGGCCTACGAGCAGTACTTC.